These T cell receptor beta chains were read from a single sample in a study of tumor and adjacent non-tumor tissue in lung cancer. A single record per CDR3 protein comes from TCRdb applying MiXCR to the multiplex PCR reads. The table includes tens of thousands of distinct CDR3 sequences, about 61% detected once. Sequencing was carried out using lung tumor tissue. These receptors all stem from a man aged 50 to 59 with non-small cell lung cancer. Both conserved end residues are part of each CDR3. D genes are given only for firm matches. Clone sizes are given selectively: once, few, many, or a class where the clone is expanded.

12	TRBV19	TRBJ2-1	-	-	TGTGCCAGTATGCAGGGAATGGGCGAGCAGTTCTTC	CASMQGMGEQFF
14	TRBV20-1	TRBJ2-7	once	TRBD2	TGCAGTGCTATAACCGGGACTAGTCTTTTCGAGCAGTGCTTC	CSAITGTSLFEQCF
16	TRBV11-2	TRBJ2-5	-	TRBD1	TGTGCCAGCAGCTGGGGGACAGGGCCGCTTCAAGAGGCCCAGTACTTC	CASSWGTGPLQEAQYF
15	TRBV20-1	TRBJ2-5	once	TRBD1	TGCAGTGCTCCTGCGGGGACAGGGGACTATGAGACCCAGTACTTC	CSAPAGTGDYETQYF
14	TRBV6-5	TRBJ2-5	once	TRBD2	TGTGCCAACCCTTTAGCGGGCGGGGGAGAGACCCAGTACTTC	CANPLAGGGETQYF
11	TRBV4-2	TRBJ1-4	many	-	TGTGCCAGCAGCCAGGTTGAAAAACTGTTTTTT	CASSQVEKLFF
15	TRBV11-2	TRBJ2-2	-	TRBD1	TGTGCCAACAGCGGCAGGGGGCGGGACATCGGGGAGCTGTTTTTT	CANSGRGRDIGELFF
12	TRBV10-1	TRBJ1-2	-	-	TGCGCCAGCAGTGACACTAACTATGGCTACATCTTC	CASSDTNYGYIF
12	TRBV20-1	TRBJ1-6	-	-	TGTAATGCTAGACAAGTTAATTCACCCCTCCACTTT	CNARQVNSPLHF
14	TRBV28	TRBJ1-5	-	-	TGTGCCAGCAGTTTATCAGGGCGGCGGGGGCCCCAGCATTTT	CASSLSGRRGPQHF
19	TRBV28	TRBJ2-3	few	TRBD2	TGTGCCAGCAGTGCTTTAGCGGGAGCCCCGACGGGCGACACAGATACGCAGTATTTT	CASSALAGAPTGDTDTQYF
15	TRBV30	TRBJ2-1	-	TRBD2	TGTGCCTGGAGTCTGGGACTAGCTGATATCAATGAGCAGTTCTTC	CAWSLGLADINEQFF
16	TRBV6-6	TRBJ2-6	few	-	TGTGCCAGGAGTTACGGAGGGGGGACTGGGGCCAACGTCCTGACTTTC	CARSYGGGTGANVLTF
15	TRBV4-1	TRBJ1-5	-	TRBD1	TGCGCCAGCAGCCAACGGACAGGTGGCTCTAAGTCCCAGCATTTT	CASSQRTGGSKSQHF
13	TRBV20-1	TRBJ2-3	once	-	TGCAGTGCTTATGGAATCCTGGTGGATACGCAGTATTTT	CSAYGILVDTQYF
15	TRBV7-8	TRBJ2-1	-	TRBD2	TGTGCCAGCAGCGATAATAGCGGGGCAAACAATGAGCAGTTCTTC	CASSDNSGANNEQFF
14	TRBV4-2	TRBJ2-7	-	-	TGTGCCAGCAGCAACCGGGACCCTCCATACGAGCGGTACTTC	CASSNRDPPYERYF
17	TRBV4-1	TRBJ2-1	-	TRBD2	TGTGCCAGCAGCCAAGACTCTAGCGGGAACTCCTACAATGAGCGGTTCTTC	CASSQDSSGNSYNERFF